This T cell receptor beta chain was captured by sequencing in a study of T cell repertoires in cytomegalovirus infection. Looking at the study overall: Recently described HLA-C-restricted plus well-studied HLA-B-restricted CMV epitopes were used.

With respect to this clonotype: Its antigen is currently unknown.

Germline-derived CDR1 and CDR2 are SGHDT and YYEEEE. The CDR3 loop spans 16 amino acids. The V and J ends lost 0 bases and 4 bases, in that order; junction bases with no gene match: 9. TCRdb ran MiXCR on the reads and lists one entry per CDR3 protein. The table shows approximately 590,000 distinct CDR3 sequences, with almost 40% occurring only once. The rearrangement joins TRBV5-6 to TRBJ2-5, with 7 bases fitting TRBD2. The sequenced sample was cultured PBMCs, obtained from culture after CMV antigen stimulation. This clonotype originated in a human donor in good health (CMV status not recorded). Some clones in this sample may be carry-over from other donors' samples. The CDR3 DNA sequence: TGTGCCAGCAGCTTGGTAGTGACGGGAGGACGAGAGACCCAGTACTTC. It translates to CASSLVVTGGRETQYF. Looking up the rest from reference TRBV5-6 and TRBJ2-5 gives the full variable domain: DAGVTQSPTHLIKTRGQQVTLRCSPKSGHDTVSWYQQALGQGPQFIFQYYEEEERQRGNFPDRFSGHQFPNYSSELNVNALLLGDSALYLCASSLVVTGGRETQYFGPGTRLLVL.